This T cell receptor beta chain comes out of a study of OX40 agonist ivuxolimab in advanced cancers. Study-level background: A partial response was reached by three patients: one with hepatocellular carcinoma and two with cutaneous melanoma. Regarding the study as a whole: Partial responders at 0.1-3.0 mg/kg showed near-lowest clonal expansion.

With regard to this clone: Its antigen is unknown.

Repertoires were generated with immunoSEQ multiplex PCR, while TCRdb's copy carries only in-frame clones and drops some. Of fewer than 85,000 clones in the sample, about 87% are singletons; the top ten hold 0.4% to 0.65%. This CDR3 is 14 amino acids long. Unmatched junction bases numbered 1, after V lost 5 bases and J lost 0 bases. Germline loops: CDR1 SQVTM, CDR2 ANQGSEA. Blood sampling was done at baseline, cycle 4 day 1, and cycle 7 day 1. The receptor comes from an adult with an advanced solid tumor such as melanoma, head and neck, liver or kidney cancer. The sample in question was CD4+ or CD8+ T cells sorted from blood, obtained in a trial of the OX40 agonist ivuxolimab. The chain recombines TRBV29-1 with TRBJ2-6; 7 nucleotides agree with TRBD1. The CDR3 reads CSVSGGSGANVLTF. The CDR3 DNA reads as TGCAGCGTTTCAGGGGGCTCTGGGGCCAACGTCCTGACTTTC.